The present entry profiles one T cell receptor beta chain with its context. Its matching antigen is unknown. None of the participants with HIV were treated outside the United States. Germline CDR1 is SEHNR and CDR2 is FQNEAQ (reference sequence). This CDR3 contains 15 residues. The V gene lost 3 bases and the J gene lost 0 bases, with 9 bases spanning the gap. Assay version v3.0 of immunoSEQ was used, and it was run at survey level. Sequencing was performed with immunoSEQ multiplex PCR; in TCRdb, only in-frame clones are kept and a portion is missing. The sample lists 30,000 to 40,000 clones, around four fifths occurring once. These data originate in a study of long-term antiretroviral therapy in people with HIV. Study-wide results and limits: Controls exceeded HIV repertoires in CDR3 length range.

This receptor was taken from a young man with HIV. The sample was unsorted PBMCs, taken 0.3 years after starting antiretroviral therapy. The J gene is TRBJ1-3, the V gene TRBV7-9, with D perhaps TRBD1 (5 bases). The CDR3 bases are TGTGCCAGCAGCTTTAGGGGAAACTCTGGAAACACCATATATTTT. Its protein product is CASSFRGNSGNTIYF.